Below are 16 T cell receptor beta chains sequenced from a single sample in a study of blood T cell repertoires in COVID-19. Assay: immunoSEQ multiplex PCR; the TCRdb copy retains only in-frame clones and omits some. Among hundreds of thousands of clones listed, about 90% were seen once. Sequencing used PBMCs or T cells enriched from blood (not recorded which). These receptors were obtained from a woman aged 40-49 years with acute COVID-19.

The chain employs TRBV27 and TRBJ2-1; 10 nucleotides match TRBD2. The CDR3 runs 15 residues. Looked up from germline, CDR1 is MNHEY and CDR2 is SMNVEV (reference sequence). J lost 8 bases, V lost 5 bases, and 9 bases had no gene match. CDR3 residues: CASSAASGSIDEQFF. The DNA for the CDR3 is TGTGCCAGCAGTGCGGCTAGCGGGAGTATAGATGAGCAGTTCTTC.

The rearrangement links TRBV7-6 to TRBJ2-7; D perhaps matches TRBD1 (5 bases). V was clipped by 6 bases and J by 1 base, with 19 bases between them. The V gene's germline CDR1 is SGHVS and CDR2 FNYEAQ. The CDR3 is made up of 16 amino acids. Written as DNA, the CDR3 is TGTGCCAGCAGTTACCGTTCCGGACAAGTGTCCTACGAGCAGTACTTC. Its protein is CASSYRSGQVSYEQYF.

This chain links TRBV10-3 with TRBJ1-6, with D hard to call. The CDR3 extends over 14 amino acids. The V and J ends lost 1 base and 7 bases respectively, with 8 bases between them. Germline lookup yields CDR1 ENHRY and CDR2 SYGVKD. CDR3 protein: CAISEWERNSPLHF. The CDR3, as DNA: TGTGCCATCAGTGAGTGGGAGAGGAATTCACCCCTCCACTTT.

V usage is TRBV15 and J usage is TRBJ2-1; TRBD2 is a possible D gene (6 bases). The ends were cut back, 2 bases at V and 6 bases at J, with 20 bases in the middle. Germline CDR1 reads LNHNV; CDR2 reads YYDKDF (reference sequence). The CDR3 covers 17 residues. CDR3 region: CATSRIIGGRGANEQFF. The CDR3 region has the DNA TGTGCCACCAGCAGAATCATCGGGGGTAGGGGTGCCAATGAGCAGTTCTTC. Filled out from reference TRBV15 and TRBJ2-1, the complete variable domain reads DAMVIQNPRYQVTQFGKPVTLSCSQTLNHNVMYWYQQKSSQAPKLLFHYYDKDFNNEADTPDNFQSRRPNTSFCFLDIRSPGLGDTAMYLCATSRIIGGRGANEQFFGPGTRLTVL.

V usage is TRBV6-5 and J usage is TRBJ2-5, with 11 bases matching TRBD1. Germline V lookup: CDR1 MNHEY, CDR2 SVGAGI. The length of the CDR3 is 15 residues. V was clipped by 6 bases and J by 2 bases; unmatched bases: 5. CDR3 amino acids: CASRGDRGKQETQYF. CDR3 coding DNA: TGTGCCAGCAGGGGGGACAGGGGGAAACAAGAGACCCAGTACTTC.

The chain recombines TRBV4-1 with TRBJ2-1, with TRBD2 identical over 11 bases. The junction had 6 bases not matched to a gene; V was cut back by 0 bases and J by 8 bases. This CDR3 contains 16 residues. The germline V gene has CDR1 MGHRA and CDR2 YSYEKL. DNA for the CDR3: TGCGCCAGCAGCCAAGACGAACTAGCGGGAGAATATGAGCAGTTCTTC. Translation: CASSQDELAGEYEQFF.

This CDR3 reads CATSRELGQEVEQYF. The CDR3 DNA reads as TGTGCCACCAGCAGAGAGTTAGGACAGGAGGTCGAGCAGTACTTC. V gene TRBV15 combines with J gene TRBJ2-7; 7 bases match TRBD1. The length of the CDR3 is 15 residues. With 0 bases clipped from V and 6 bases from J, the junction kept 8 bases outside the gene matches. Germline lookup yields CDR1 LNHNV and CDR2 YYDKDF (reference sequence).

J is TRBJ1-1 and V is TRBV10-2; D remains unclear. Germline CDR1 is WSHSY and CDR2 is SAAADI. The CDR3 runs to 15 residues. Trimming left V 8 bases short and J 0 bases short, with 16 bases between. The CDR3 here is CASSFTGTLNTEAFF. The CDR3 bases are TGCGCCAGCTCATTTACGGGTACCTTGAACACTGAAGCTTTCTTT.

The rearrangement links TRBV11-2 to TRBJ1-6, with D maybe TRBD1 (6 bases). V lost 5 bases to trimming and J lost 2 bases, with 19 bases between them. The CDR3 contains 18 residues. CDR1 is SGHAT and CDR2 is FQNNGV in the germline V gene. The CDR3 sequence: CASSPPLRDTAYNSPLHF. As DNA, the CDR3 is TGTGCCAGCAGCCCCCCCCTACGGGACACCGCCTATAATTCACCCCTCCACTTT.

The genes are TRBV9 and TRBJ2-1, with 7 bases matching TRBD2. The CDR3 length is 15 residues. Germline V lookup: CDR1 SGDLS, CDR2 YYNGEE. Unmatched junction bases numbered 8, after V lost 1 base and J lost 7 bases. The CDR3 here is CASSVNPQAGNEQFF. In DNA, the CDR3 is TGTGCCAGCAGCGTAAATCCCCAAGCGGGGAATGAGCAGTTCTTC.

The chain couples TRBV10-3 to TRBJ2-1; 10 nucleotides match TRBD2. The ends lost 7 bases at V and 9 bases at J; junction bases unmatched: 12. The CDR3 totals 15 residues. The germline CDR1 and CDR2 sequences are ENHRY and SYGVKD. In DNA, the CDR3 is TGTGCCATCATGGAGCGGGAGGGCCGTGGGTTTGAGCAGTTCTTC. Its protein is CAIMEREGRGFEQFF.

The rearrangement joins TRBV5-5 to TRBJ2-2; 13 nucleotides line up with TRBD2. Germline trimming cut 4 bases from V and 5 bases from J; bases unmatched to any gene: 5. The germline CDR1 and CDR2 sequences are SGHKS and YYEKEE (reference sequence). The CDR3 has 16 amino acids. The CDR3: CASSLGLAGWTGELFF. The CDR3 DNA follows: TGTGCCAGCAGCCTGGGACTAGCGGGATGGACCGGGGAGCTGTTTTTT.

V is TRBV6-1 and J is TRBJ2-1; 13 bases fit TRBD2. J gave up 3 bases and V 2 bases, and 4 bases lay outside the gene matches. The CDR3 covers 17 residues. CDR1 is MNHNS and CDR2 is SASEGT in the germline V gene. CDR3 residues: CASSELGLAGNYNEQFF. The CDR3 region has the DNA TGTGCCAGCAGTGAATTGGGACTAGCGGGAAACTACAATGAGCAGTTCTTC.

The chain carries TRBV11-3 and TRBJ2-1, with 7 positions matching TRBD2. Germline loops: CDR1 SGHNT, CDR2 YENEEA. Losses at the gene ends were 2 bases for V and 6 bases for J; bases not matched to a gene: 10. There are 16 residues in the CDR3. The chain's CDR3 is CASSLILAGVGNEQFF. CDR3 DNA sequence: TGTGCCAGCAGCTTAATCTTGGCGGGAGTTGGCAATGAGCAGTTCTTC.

Note on this clone: A far larger clone differs by one base, so this is likely a read error. The V and J genes are TRBV12-3 or TRBV12-4 and TRBJ2-7; D is perhaps TRBD1 (6 bases). This CDR3 is built from 12 residues. V lost 6 bases and J 4 bases, leaving 10 bases between the germline ends. The CDR3 spells CASSWTVYEQYF. In DNA, the CDR3 is TGTGCCAGCAGCTGGACAGTGTACGAGCAGTACTTC.

The chain links TRBV24-1 to TRBJ2-1; 9 bases align to TRBD2. The V gene's germline CDR1 is KGHDR and CDR2 SFDVKD. V trimming: 3 bases; J trimming: 8 bases; junction bases outside the gene matches: 7. There are 15 residues in the CDR3. The DNA for the CDR3 is TGTGCCACCAGTGATGTGCGGGAGGGCCTCCATGAGCAGTTCTTC. Translated, it gives CATSDVREGLHEQFF.